The clone carrying this T cell receptor delta chain was seen a handful of times. Other DNA sequences in the sample encode the same CDR3. These data are taken from a study of gamma-delta chains in newborns, infants, children. The CDR3 extends over 15 amino acids. Germline V lookup: CDR1 TSWWSYY, CDR2 QGS. V was pared by 1 base and J by 0 bases, with 9 bases between. TCRdb re-called the reads using CATT. The sample lists some 11,000 delta-chain clones, about 3.5% occurring once. The chain is built from TRDV1 and TRDJ1; D is uncertain. The source material was blood. The clonotype originates from a child who was a newborn, infant or young child, either healthy, febrile or measles-vaccinated (not recorded which). CDR3 sequence (DNA): TGTGCTCTTGGGGAACCTGAAACCTACACCGATAAACTCATCTTT. Translation gives CALGEPETYTDKLIF.